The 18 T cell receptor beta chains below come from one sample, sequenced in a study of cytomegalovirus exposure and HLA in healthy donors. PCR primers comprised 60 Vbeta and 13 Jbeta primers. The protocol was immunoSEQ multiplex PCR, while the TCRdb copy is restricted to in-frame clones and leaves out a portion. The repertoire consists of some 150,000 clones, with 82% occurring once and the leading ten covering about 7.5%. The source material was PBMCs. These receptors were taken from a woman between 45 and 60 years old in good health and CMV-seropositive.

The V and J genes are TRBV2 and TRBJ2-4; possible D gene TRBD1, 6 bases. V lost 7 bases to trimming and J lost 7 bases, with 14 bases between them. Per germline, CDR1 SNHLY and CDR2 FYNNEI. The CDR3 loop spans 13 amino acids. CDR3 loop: CASTTEQGNIQYF. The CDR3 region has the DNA TGTGCCAGCACTACCGAGCAGGGGAACATTCAGTACTTC.

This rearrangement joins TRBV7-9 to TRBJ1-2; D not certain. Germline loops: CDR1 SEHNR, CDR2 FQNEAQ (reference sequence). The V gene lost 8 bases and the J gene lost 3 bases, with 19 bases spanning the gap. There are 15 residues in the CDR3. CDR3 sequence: CASGSAGSGDYGYTF. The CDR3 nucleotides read TGTGCCAGCGGTTCCGCAGGCTCCGGGGACTATGGCTACACCTTC.

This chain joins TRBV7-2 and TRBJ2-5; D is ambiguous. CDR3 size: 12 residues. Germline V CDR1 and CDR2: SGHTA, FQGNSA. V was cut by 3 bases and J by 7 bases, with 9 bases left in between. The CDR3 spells CASSLAQRTQYF. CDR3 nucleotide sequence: TGTGCCAGCAGCTTGGCCCAGCGGACCCAGTACTTC.

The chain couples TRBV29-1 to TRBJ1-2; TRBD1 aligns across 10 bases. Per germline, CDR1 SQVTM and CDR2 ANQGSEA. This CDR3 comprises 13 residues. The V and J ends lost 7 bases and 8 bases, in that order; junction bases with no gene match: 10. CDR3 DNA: TGCAGCGCCGACAGGACAGGGGGTTACGGCTACACCTTC. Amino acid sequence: CSADRTGGYGYTF.

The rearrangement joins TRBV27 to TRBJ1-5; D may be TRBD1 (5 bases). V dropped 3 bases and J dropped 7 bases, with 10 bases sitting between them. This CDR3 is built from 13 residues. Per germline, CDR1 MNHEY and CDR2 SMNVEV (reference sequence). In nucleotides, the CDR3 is TGTGCCAGCAGTTTCAGGGTTCAGCAGCCCCAGCATTTT. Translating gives CASSFRVQQPQHF.

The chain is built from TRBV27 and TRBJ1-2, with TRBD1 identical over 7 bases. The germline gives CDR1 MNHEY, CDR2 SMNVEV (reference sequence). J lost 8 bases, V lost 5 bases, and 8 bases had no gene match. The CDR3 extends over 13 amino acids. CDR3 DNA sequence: TGTGCCAGCAGTCACGACAGGGCGGGGGGCTACACCTTC. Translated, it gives CASSHDRAGGYTF.

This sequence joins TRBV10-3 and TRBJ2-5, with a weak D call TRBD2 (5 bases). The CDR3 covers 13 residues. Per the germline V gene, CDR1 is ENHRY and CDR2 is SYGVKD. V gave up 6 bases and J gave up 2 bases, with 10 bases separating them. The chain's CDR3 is CAISGGPQETQYF. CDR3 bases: TGTGCCATCAGCGGAGGCCCTCAAGAGACCCAGTACTTC.

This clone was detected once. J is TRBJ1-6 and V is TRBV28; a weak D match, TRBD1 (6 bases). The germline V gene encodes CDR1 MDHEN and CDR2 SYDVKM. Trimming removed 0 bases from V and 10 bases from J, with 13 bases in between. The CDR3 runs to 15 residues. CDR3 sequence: CASSLWGGGDSPLHF. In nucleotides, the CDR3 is TGTGCCAGCAGTTTATGGGGAGGGGGGGACTCACCCCTCCACTTT. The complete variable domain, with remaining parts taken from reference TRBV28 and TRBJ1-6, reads DVKVTQSSRYLVKRTGEKVFLECVQDMDHENMFWYRQDPGLGLRLIYFSYDVKMKEKGDIPEGYSVSREKKERFSLILESASTNQTSMYLCASSLWGGGDSPLHFGNGTRLTVT.

As DNA, the CDR3 is TGTGCCAGCAATAGGGGGCTCAACTATGGCTACACCTTC. This sequence encodes CASNRGLNYGYTF. V is TRBV28 and J is TRBJ1-2; 7 bases agree with TRBD1. Unmatched junction bases numbered 4, after V lost 7 bases and J lost 2 bases. Germline lookup yields CDR1 MDHEN and CDR2 SYDVKM. This CDR3 spans 13 amino acids.

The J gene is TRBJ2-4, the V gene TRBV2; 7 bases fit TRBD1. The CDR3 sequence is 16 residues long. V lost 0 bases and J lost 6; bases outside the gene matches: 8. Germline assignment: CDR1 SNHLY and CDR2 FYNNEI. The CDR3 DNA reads TGTGCCAGCAGTGAAGCGGTCAGGGGGTCGGGAAACATTCAGTACTTC. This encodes CASSEAVRGSGNIQYF.

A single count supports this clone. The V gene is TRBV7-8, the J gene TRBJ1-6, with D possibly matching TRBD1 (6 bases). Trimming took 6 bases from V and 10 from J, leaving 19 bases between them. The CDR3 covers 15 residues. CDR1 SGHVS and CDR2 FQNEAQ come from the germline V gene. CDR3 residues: CASRRSQGLLSPLHF. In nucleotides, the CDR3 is TGTGCCAGCAGACGGAGTCAGGGGTTGTTGTCACCCCTCCACTTT.

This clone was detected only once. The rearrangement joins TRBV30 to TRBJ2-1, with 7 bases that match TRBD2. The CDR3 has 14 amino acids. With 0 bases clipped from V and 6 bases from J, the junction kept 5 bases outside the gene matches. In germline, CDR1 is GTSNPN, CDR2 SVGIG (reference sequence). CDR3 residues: CAWSVRGLVNEQFF. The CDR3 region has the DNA TGTGCCTGGAGTGTCCGCGGACTAGTCAATGAGCAGTTCTTC.

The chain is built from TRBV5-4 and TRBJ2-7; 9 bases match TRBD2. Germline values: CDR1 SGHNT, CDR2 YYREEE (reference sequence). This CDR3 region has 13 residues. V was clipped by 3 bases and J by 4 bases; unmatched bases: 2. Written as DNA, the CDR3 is TGTGCCAGCAGCTGGAGCGGGGGGTACGAGCAGTACTTC. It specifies CASSWSGGYEQYF.

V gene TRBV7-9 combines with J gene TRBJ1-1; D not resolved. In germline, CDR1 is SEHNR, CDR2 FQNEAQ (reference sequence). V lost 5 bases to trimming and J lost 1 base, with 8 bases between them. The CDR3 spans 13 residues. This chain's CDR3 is CASSLQRNTEAFF. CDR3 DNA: TGTGCCAGCAGCCTACAGAGGAACACTGAAGCTTTCTTT.

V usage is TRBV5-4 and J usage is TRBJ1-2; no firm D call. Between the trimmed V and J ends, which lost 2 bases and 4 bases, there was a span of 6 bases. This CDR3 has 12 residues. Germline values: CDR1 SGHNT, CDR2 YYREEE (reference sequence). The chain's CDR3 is CASSFSGYGYTF. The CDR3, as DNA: TGTGCCAGCAGCTTCTCAGGCTATGGCTACACCTTC.

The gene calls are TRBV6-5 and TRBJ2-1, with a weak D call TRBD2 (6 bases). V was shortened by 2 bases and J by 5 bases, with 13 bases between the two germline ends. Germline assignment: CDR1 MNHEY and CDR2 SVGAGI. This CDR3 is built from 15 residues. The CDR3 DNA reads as TGTGCCAGCAGTTACGCCCGGGGAGGTAACAATGAGCAGTTCTTC. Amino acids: CASSYARGGNNEQFF.

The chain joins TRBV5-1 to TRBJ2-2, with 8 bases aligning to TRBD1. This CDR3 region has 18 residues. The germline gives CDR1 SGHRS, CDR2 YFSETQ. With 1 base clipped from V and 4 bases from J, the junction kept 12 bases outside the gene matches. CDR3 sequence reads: CASSLWASGTGTTGELFF. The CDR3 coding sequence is TGCGCCAGCAGCTTGTGGGCCTCCGGGACAGGAACCACCGGGGAGCTGTTTTTT.

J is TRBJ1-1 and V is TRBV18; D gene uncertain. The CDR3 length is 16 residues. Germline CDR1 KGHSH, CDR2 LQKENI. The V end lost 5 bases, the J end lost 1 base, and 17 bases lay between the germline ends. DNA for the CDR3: TGTGCCAGCTCATCTCTAACGCCAGGAACGAACACTGAAGCTTTCTTT. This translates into CASSSLTPGTNTEAFF.